Below are 8 T cell receptor beta chains sequenced from a single sample in a study of technical replicates of blood from several donors. Generated by immunoSEQ multiplex PCR, the TCRdb table keeps only in-frame clones and is missing some. The sample yields about 100,000 clones, 96% seen once. The sequenced sample consisted of T cells isolated from PBMCs. These receptors were obtained from a human donor in good health.

The genes are TRBV18 and TRBJ2-3; 11 bases line up with TRBD2. The germline gives CDR1 KGHSH, CDR2 LQKENI. The trim removed 0 bases at V and 4 bases at J, leaving 12 bases unmatched. The CDR3 is made up of 19 amino acids. Here the CDR3 DNA reads TGTGCCAGCTCACCACCGATTATACTAGCGGGAGAGGGGGCAGATACGCAGTATTTT. This translates into CASSPPIILAGEGADTQYF.

The rearrangement joins TRBV10-3 to TRBJ2-1; 11 nucleotides align to TRBD1. V lost 4 bases to trimming and J lost 6 bases; unmatched junction nucleotides: 2. The CDR3 extends over 14 amino acids. Germline lookup yields CDR1 ENHRY and CDR2 SYGVKD. The CDR3 reads CAISAGTGGNEQFF. CDR3 DNA sequence: TGTGCCATCAGTGCCGGGACAGGGGGCAATGAGCAGTTCTTC.

This clone has a single count. The chain employs TRBV6-5 and TRBJ1-5, with TRBD1 matching over 9 bases. The CDR3 loop spans 16 amino acids. Unmatched junction bases numbered 6, after V lost 2 bases and J lost 4 bases. Per the germline V gene, CDR1 is MNHEY and CDR2 is SVGAGI. For the CDR3, the DNA is TGTGCCAGCAGTTACCGCGACAGGGGGTCTAATCAGCCCCAGCATTTT. Its translation: CASSYRDRGSNQPQHF.

The chain has TRBV5-4 and TRBJ2-2; D is uncertain. The CDR3 loop spans 13 amino acids. V shed 2 bases and J shed 5 bases, with 7 bases lying between them. Germline assignment: CDR1 SGHNT and CDR2 YYREEE (reference sequence). CDR3 sequence reads: CASSFRDTGELFF. DNA for the CDR3: TGTGCCAGCAGCTTTAGAGATACCGGGGAGCTGTTTTTT.

The J gene is TRBJ2-4, the V gene TRBV4-1; 9 nucleotides match TRBD1. The V segment lost 0 bases and the J segment 9 bases; nucleotides outside the gene matches: 3. The CDR3 contains 14 residues. The V gene's germline CDR1 is MGHRA and CDR2 YSYEKL. The CDR3 bases are TGCGCCAGCAGCCAAGATCGACAGGGGGGCATTCAGTACTTC. This encodes CASSQDRQGGIQYF.

The rearrangement uses TRBV7-9 and TRBJ1-2, with unresolved D. The CDR3 is 13 amino acids. Germline V lookup: CDR1 SEHNR, CDR2 FQNEAQ (reference sequence). With 0 bases removed from V and 3 bases from J, the gap between germline ends came to 5 bases. The CDR3, as DNA: TGTGCCAGCAGCTTAGCTCAGGACTATGGCTACACCTTC. Protein sequence: CASSLAQDYGYTF.

This sequence joins TRBV28 and TRBJ2-1; TRBD2 might be the D (5 bases). Germline loops: CDR1 MDHEN, CDR2 SYDVKM. The CDR3 length is 14 residues. V was cut by 2 bases and J by 4 bases, with 9 bases left in between. CDR3 sequence (DNA): TGTGCCAGCAGTTTAGCTAGCAGTTACAATGAGCAGTTCTTC. Protein: CASSLASSYNEQFF.

The V gene is TRBV29-1, the J gene TRBJ2-1, with D possibly matching TRBD2 (7 bases). The germline V gene has CDR1 SQVTM and CDR2 ANQGSEA. Between the trimmed V and J ends, which lost 4 bases and 4 bases, there was a span of 14 bases. The CDR3 runs 14 residues. CDR3 sequence: CSVGGGALYNEQFF. The CDR3 nucleotides are TGCAGCGTTGGAGGGGGGGCCTTGTACAATGAGCAGTTCTTC.